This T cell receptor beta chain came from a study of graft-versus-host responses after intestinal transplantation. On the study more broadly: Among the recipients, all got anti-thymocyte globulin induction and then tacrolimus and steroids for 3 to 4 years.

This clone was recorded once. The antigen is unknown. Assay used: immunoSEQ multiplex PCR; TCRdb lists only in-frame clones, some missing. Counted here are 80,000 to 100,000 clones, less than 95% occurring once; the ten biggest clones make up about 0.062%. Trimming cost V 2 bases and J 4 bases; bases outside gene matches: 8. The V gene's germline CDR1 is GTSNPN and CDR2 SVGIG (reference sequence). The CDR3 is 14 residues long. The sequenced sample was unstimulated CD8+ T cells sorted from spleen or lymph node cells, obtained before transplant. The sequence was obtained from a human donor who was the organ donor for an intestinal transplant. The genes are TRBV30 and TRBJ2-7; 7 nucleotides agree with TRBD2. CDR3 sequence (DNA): TGTGCCTGGAGTTTGGGAGGGCTTGAGTACGAGCAGTACTTC. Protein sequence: CAWSLGGLEYEQYF.